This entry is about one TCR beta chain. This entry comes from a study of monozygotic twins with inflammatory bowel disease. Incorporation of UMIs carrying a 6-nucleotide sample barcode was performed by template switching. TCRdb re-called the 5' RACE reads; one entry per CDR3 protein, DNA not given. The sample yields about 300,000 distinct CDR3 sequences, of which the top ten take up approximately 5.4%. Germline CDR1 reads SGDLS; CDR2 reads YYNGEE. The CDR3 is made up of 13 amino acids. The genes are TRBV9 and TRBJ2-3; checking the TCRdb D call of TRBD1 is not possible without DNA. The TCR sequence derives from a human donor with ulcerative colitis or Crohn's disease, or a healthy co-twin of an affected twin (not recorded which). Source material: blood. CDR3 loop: CASSVSGLDTQYF.